This TCR beta chain was profiled in a study of cytotoxic CD8 clonotypes in ibrutinib-treated CLL. Notes on the study in general: At progression, clonality fell back toward baseline after rising at ibrutinib response.

Produced via immunoSEQ multiplex PCR; TCRdb's table is partial and in-frame only. Of approximately 140,000 clones listed, approximately 90% were seen once; the top ten hold 10% to 11%. CDR3 length: 15 residues. CDR1 is ENHRY and CDR2 is SYGVKD in the germline V gene. J lost 0 bases, V lost 7 bases, and 9 bases had no gene match. About this clone: Its antigen is not identified.

This receptor was obtained from a human donor with chronic lymphocytic leukemia. The V gene is TRBV10-3, the J gene TRBJ2-7, with TRBD2 identical over 7 bases. The sequencing here drew on PBMCs, taken after 12 months of ibrutinib treatment. Here the CDR3 reads CAITVGAGASYEQYF. The CDR3, as DNA: TGTGCCATCACCGTAGGGGCGGGAGCCTCCTACGAGCAGTACTTC.